Included here is one T cell receptor beta chain sequence, with context. The antigen remains unidentified. Trimming removed 3 bases from V and 0 bases from J, with 11 bases in between. The length of the CDR3 is 15 residues. The V gene's germline CDR1 is KGHSH and CDR2 LQKENI. This record belongs to a study of spatial heterogeneity in lung cancer. Study details: More than 8.5 raw reads, on average, carried each unique TCR and UMI combination.

General study points: Ubiquitous, expanded tumor-derived TCRs were more frequently observed in blood at resection than at follow-up.

MiXCR, run by TCRdb on the 5' RACE reads, gives a single entry per CDR3 protein. The sample consists of 8,000 to 9,000 distinct CDR3 sequences, approximately 5% of them appearing once. Time point meaning: sample taken at primary tumor resection. The starting material was PBMCs, obtained at surgery. The genes are TRBV18 and TRBJ1-2, with no clear D. This sequence was found in a male donor with early-stage non-small cell lung cancer. CDR3 region: CASSPGASTNYGYTF. The CDR3 bases are TGTGCCAGCTCACCGGGAGCATCCACTAACTATGGCTACACCTTC.